This T cell receptor beta chain was recorded in a study of cytomegalovirus exposure and HLA in healthy donors. The germline V and J ends were trimmed by 6 bases and 2 bases, with 14 bases remaining between them. The CDR3 contains 16 residues. CDR1 and CDR2 (germline): MDHEN, SYDVKM. TCRdb's copy holds only in-frame clones and misses some; the assay was immunoSEQ multiplex PCR. The sample comprises about 56,000 clones, more than 90% of which are singletons, and over 0.95% rests with the top ten. This sequence was found in a man aged 18 to 30 in good health and CMV-seronegative. Sequenced input: PBMCs. V gene TRBV28 combines with J gene TRBJ2-6, with D possibly being TRBD1 (5 bases). CDR3 in amino acids: CASSLDQGAGANVLTF. Written as DNA, the CDR3 is TGTGCCAGCAGCTTGGACCAGGGTGCTGGGGCCAACGTCCTGACTTTC.